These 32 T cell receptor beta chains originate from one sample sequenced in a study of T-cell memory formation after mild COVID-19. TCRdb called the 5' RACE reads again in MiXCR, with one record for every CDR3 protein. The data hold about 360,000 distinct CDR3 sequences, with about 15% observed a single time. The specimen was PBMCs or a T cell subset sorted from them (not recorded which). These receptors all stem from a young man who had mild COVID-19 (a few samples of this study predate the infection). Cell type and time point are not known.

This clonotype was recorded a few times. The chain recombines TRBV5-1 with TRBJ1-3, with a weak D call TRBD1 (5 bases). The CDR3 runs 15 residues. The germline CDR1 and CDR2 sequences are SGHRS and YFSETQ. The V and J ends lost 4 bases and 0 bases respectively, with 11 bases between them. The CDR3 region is CASSPGALSGNTIYF. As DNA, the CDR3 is TGCGCCAGCAGCCCTGGGGCACTCTCTGGAAACACCATATATTTT.

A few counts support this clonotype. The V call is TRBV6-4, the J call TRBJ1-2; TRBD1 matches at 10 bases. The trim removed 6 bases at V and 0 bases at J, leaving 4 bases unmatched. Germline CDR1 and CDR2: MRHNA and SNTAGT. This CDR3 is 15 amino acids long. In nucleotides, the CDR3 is TGTGCCAGCAGGGACAGGGGGAAAGCTAACTATGGCTACACCTTC. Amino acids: CASRDRGKANYGYTF.

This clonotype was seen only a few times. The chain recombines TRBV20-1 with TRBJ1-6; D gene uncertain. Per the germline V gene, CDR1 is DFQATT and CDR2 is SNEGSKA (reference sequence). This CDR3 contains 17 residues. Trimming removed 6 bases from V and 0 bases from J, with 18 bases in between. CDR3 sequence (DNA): TGCAGTGCCTTGGACTCCCGAAGTAGCTCCTATAATTCACCCCTCCACTTT. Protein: CSALDSRSSSYNSPLHF.

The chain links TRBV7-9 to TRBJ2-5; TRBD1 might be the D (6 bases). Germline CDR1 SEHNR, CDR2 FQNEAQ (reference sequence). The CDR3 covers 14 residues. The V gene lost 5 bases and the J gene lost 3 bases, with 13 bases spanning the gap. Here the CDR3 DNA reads TGTGCCAGCAGCCCCTTCGGACAGAAAGAGACCCAGTACTTC. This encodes CASSPFGQKETQYF.

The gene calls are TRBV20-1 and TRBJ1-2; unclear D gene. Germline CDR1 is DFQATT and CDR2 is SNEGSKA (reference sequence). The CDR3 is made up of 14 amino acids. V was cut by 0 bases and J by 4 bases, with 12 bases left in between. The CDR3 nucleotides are TGCAGTGCTAGAGACTGGTTCTTGGGCTATGGCTACACCTTC. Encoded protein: CSARDWFLGYGYTF.

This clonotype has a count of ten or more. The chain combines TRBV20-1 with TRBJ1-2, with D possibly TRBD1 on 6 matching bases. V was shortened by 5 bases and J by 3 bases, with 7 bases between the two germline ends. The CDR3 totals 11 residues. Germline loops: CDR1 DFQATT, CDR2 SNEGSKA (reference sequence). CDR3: CSARQDYGYTF. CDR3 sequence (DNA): TGCAGTGCTCGACAGGACTATGGCTACACCTTC.

The CDR3 DNA reads TGCGCCTCGGGGTCACCCCTCCACTTT. Its protein product is CASGSPLHF. The chain couples TRBV10-2 to TRBJ1-6; D gene uncertain. CDR3 length: 9 residues. CDR1 is WSHSY and CDR2 is SAAADI in the germline V gene. The germline V and J ends were trimmed by 11 bases and 10 bases, with 6 bases remaining between them.

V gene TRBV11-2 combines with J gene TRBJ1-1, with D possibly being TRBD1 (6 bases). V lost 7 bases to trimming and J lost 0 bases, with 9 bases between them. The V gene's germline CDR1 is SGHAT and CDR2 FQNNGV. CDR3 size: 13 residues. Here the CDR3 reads CASTTGMNTEAFF. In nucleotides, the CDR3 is TGTGCCAGCACTACAGGGATGAACACTGAAGCTTTCTTT. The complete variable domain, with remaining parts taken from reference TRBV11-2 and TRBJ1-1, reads EAGVAQSPRYKIIEKRQSVAFWCNPISGHATLYWYQQILGQGPKLLIQFQNNGVVDDSQLPKDRFSAERLKGVDSTLKIQPAKLEDSAVYLCASTTGMNTEAFFGQGTRLTVV.

CDR3 sequence: CASKGVNEQFF. As DNA, the CDR3 is TGTGCCAGCAAGGGGGTAAATGAGCAGTTCTTC. The chain carries TRBV6-5 and TRBJ2-1; a weak D match, TRBD1 (6 bases). Trimming took off 7 bases at V and 7 bases at J, with 8 bases between the two ends. This CDR3 has 11 residues. Germline values: CDR1 MNHEY, CDR2 SVGAGI.

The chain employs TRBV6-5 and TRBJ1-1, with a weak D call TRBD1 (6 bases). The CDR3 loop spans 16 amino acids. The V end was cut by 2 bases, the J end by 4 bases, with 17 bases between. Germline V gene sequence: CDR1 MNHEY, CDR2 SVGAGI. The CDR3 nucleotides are TGTGCCAGCAGTTACGGGGTCGGGGGGCTATCCACTGAAGCTTTCTTT. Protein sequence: CASSYGVGGLSTEAFF.

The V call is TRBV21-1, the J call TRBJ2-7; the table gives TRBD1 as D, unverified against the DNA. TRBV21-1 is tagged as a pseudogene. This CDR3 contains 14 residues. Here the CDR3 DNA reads TGTGCCAGCAGCCCAGGGAGGCGGCCTGACGAGCAGTACTTC. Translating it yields CASSPGRRPDEQYF.

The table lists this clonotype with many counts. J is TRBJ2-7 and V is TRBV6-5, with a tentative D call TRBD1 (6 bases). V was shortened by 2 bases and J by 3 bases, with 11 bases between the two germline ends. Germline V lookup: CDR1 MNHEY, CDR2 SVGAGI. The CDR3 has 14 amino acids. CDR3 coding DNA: TGTGCCAGCAGTTACCGGGCAGGGGACTACGAGCAGTACTTC. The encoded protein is CASSYRAGDYEQYF.

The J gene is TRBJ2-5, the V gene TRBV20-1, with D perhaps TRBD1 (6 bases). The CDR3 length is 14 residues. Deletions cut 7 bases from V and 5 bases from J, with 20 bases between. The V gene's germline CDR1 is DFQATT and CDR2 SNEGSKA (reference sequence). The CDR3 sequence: CSGTGQRVSETQYF. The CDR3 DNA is TGCAGTGGAACGGGACAAAGGGTGTCGGAGACCCAGTACTTC.

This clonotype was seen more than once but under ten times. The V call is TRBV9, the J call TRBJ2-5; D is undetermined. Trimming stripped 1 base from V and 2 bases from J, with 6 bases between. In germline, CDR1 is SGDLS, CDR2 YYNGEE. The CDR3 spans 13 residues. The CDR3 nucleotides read TGTGCCAGCAGCGTAAGGTCTCAAGAGACCCAGTACTTC. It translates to CASSVRSQETQYF. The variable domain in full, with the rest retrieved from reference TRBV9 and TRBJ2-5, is DSGVTQTPKHLITATGQRVTLRCSPRSGDLSVYWYQQSLDQGLQFLIQYYNGEERAKGNILERFSAQQFPDLHSELNLSSLELGDSALYFCASSVRSQETQYFGPGTRLLVL.

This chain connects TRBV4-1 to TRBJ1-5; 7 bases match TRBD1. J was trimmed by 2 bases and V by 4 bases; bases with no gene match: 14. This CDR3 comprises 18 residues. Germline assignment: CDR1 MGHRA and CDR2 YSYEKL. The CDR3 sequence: CASSRLRTDRVRNQPQHF. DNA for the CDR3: TGCGCCAGCAGCCGCCTCCGGACTGACAGGGTCCGCAATCAGCCCCAGCATTTT.

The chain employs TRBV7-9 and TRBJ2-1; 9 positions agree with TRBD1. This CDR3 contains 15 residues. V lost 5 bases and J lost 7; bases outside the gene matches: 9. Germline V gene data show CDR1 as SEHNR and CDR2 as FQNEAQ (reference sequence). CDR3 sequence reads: CASSPGGTGPNEQFF. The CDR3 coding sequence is TGTGCCAGCAGCCCAGGGGGGACAGGGCCAAATGAGCAGTTCTTC.

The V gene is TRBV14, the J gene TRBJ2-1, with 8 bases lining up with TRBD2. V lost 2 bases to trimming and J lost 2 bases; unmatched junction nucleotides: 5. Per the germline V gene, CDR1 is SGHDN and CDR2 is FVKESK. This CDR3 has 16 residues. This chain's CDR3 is CASSQIGGGPYNEQFF. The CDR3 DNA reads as TGTGCCAGCAGCCAAATTGGCGGGGGGCCCTACAATGAGCAGTTCTTC.

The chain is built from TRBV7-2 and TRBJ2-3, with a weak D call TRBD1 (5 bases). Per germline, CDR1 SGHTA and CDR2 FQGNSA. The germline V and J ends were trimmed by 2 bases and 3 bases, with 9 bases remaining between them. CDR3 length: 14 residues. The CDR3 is CASSLSRATDTQYF. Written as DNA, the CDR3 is TGTGCCAGCAGCTTATCCAGGGCGACAGATACGCAGTATTTT.

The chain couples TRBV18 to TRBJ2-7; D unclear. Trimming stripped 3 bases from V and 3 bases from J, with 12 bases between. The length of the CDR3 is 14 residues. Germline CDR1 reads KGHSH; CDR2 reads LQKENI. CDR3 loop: CASSPSRQVYEQYF. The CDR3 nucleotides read TGTGCCAGCTCACCTTCGAGGCAGGTCTACGAGCAGTACTTC.

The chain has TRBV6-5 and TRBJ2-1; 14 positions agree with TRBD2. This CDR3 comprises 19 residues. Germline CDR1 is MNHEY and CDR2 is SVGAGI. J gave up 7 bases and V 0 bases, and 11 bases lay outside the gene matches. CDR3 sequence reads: CASSYSRTSGGQKRNEQFF. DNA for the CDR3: TGTGCCAGCAGTTACTCGAGGACTAGCGGGGGGCAGAAGCGGAATGAGCAGTTCTTC.

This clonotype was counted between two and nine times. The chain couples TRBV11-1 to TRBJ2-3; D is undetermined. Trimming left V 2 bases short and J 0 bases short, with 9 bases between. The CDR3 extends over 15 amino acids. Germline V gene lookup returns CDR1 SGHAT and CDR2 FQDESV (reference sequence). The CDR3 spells CASSLSRRSTDTQYF. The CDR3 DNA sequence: TGTGCCAGCAGCTTATCCCGACGGAGCACAGATACGCAGTATTTT.

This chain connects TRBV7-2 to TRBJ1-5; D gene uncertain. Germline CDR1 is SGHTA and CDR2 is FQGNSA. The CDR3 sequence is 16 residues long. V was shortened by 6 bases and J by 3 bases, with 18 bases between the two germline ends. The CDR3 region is CASSLDLGYTNQPQHF. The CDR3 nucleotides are TGTGCCAGCAGTTTGGACCTGGGATATACCAATCAGCCCCAGCATTTT.

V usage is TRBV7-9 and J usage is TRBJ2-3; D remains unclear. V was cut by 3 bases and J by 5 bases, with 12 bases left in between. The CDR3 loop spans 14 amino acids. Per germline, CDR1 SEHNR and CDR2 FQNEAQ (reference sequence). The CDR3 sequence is CASSLTAVRDTQYF. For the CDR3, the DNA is TGTGCCAGCAGCTTGACCGCTGTTAGAGATACGCAGTATTTT.

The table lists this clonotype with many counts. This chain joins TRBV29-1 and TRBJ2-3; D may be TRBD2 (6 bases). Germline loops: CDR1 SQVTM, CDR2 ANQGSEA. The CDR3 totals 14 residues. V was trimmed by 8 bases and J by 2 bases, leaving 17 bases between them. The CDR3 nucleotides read TGCAGCTCCACGGGGGTCCTAGCCACAGATACGCAGTATTTT. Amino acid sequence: CSSTGVLATDTQYF.

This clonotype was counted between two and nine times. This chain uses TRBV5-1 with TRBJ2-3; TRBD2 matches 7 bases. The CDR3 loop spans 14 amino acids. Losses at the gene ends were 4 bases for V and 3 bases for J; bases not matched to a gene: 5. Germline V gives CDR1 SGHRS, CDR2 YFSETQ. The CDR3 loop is CASSPGGETDTQYF. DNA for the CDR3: TGCGCCAGCAGCCCGGGGGGTGAAACAGATACGCAGTATTTT.

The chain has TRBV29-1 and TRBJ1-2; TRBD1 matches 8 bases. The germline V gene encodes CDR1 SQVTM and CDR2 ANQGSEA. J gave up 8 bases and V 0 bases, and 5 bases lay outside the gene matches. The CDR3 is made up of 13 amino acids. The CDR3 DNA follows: TGCAGCGTTGAAGATCCAGGGGGCAGGGGCTACACCTTC. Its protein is CSVEDPGGRGYTF. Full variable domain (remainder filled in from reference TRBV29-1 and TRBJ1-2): SAVISQKPSRDICQRGTSLTIQCQVDSQVTMMFWYRQQPGQSLTLIATANQGSEATYESGFVIDKFPISRPNLTFSTLTVSNMSPEDSSIYLCSVEDPGGRGYTFGSGTRLTVV.

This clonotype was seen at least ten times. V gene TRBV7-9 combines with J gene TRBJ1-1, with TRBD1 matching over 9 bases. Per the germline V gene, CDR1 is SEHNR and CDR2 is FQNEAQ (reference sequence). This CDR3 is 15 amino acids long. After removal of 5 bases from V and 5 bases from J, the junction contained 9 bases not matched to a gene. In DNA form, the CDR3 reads TGTGCCAGCAGCCCCAAGACAGGGGGAAGGACTGAAGCTTTCTTT. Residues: CASSPKTGGRTEAFF.

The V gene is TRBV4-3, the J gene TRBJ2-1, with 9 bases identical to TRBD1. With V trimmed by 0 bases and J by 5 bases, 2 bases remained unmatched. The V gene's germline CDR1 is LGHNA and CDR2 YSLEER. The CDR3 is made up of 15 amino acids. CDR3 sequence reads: CASSQDYRGHNEQFF. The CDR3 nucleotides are TGCGCCAGCAGCCAAGATTACAGGGGGCACAATGAGCAGTTCTTC.

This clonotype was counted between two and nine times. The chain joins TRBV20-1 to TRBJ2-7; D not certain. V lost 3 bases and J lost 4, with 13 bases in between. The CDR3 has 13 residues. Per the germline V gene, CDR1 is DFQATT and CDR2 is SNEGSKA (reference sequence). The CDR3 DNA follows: TGCAGTGCTAGTCACCAGGACCGGTACGAGCAGTACTTC. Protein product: CSASHQDRYEQYF.

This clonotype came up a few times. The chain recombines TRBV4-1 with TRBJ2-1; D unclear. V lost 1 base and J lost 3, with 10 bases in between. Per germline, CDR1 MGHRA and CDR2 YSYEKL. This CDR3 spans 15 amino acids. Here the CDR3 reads CASSQALDGYNEQFF. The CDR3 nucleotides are TGCGCCAGCAGCCAAGCATTGGACGGCTACAATGAGCAGTTCTTC.

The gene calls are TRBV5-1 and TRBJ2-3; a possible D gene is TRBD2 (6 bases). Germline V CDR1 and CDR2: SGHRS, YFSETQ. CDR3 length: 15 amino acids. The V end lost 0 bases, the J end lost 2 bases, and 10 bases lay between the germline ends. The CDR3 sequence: CASSLGLGDTDTQYF. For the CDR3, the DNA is TGCGCCAGCAGCTTGGGACTAGGGGACACAGATACGCAGTATTTT. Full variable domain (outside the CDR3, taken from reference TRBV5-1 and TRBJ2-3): KAGVTQTPRYLIKTRGQQVTLSCSPISGHRSVSWYQQTPGQGLQFLFEYFSETQRNKGNFPGRFSGRQFSNSRSEMNVSTLELGDSALYLCASSLGLGDTDTQYFGPGTRLTVL.

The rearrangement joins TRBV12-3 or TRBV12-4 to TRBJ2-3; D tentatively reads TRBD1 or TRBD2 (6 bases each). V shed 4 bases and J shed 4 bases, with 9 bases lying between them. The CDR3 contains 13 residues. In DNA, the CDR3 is TGTGCCAGCAGTTGGGGGGCTGCAGATACGCAGTATTTT. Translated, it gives CASSWGAADTQYF.